This entry lists 27 T cell receptor beta chains sequenced from one sample in a study of Graves' ophthalmopathy and Graves' hyperthyroidism. Using RNA transcripts, the TCR beta CDR3 regions were amplified. First-round RT-PCR employed HTBI primers, with a second-round multiplex PCR after it. TCRdb re-derived calls from the multiplex PCR reads in MiXCR, one entry per CDR3 protein. The sample shows roughly 410,000 distinct CDR3 sequences, 15% of them seen only once. The sample was peripheral blood. Receptors originate from a woman aged 18-35 years with stable Graves' hyperthyroidism.

This clonotype has only a few counts. The J gene is TRBJ1-2, the V gene TRBV20-1, with TRBD1 as a possible D gene (6 bases). Trimming cost V 7 bases and J 4 bases, with 19 bases left between them. The CDR3 length is 14 residues. Germline V lookup: CDR1 DFQATT, CDR2 SNEGSKA (reference sequence). The CDR3 loop is CSVPAGQKSYGYTF. The CDR3 DNA follows: TGCAGTGTCCCGGCCGGACAGAAAAGCTATGGCTACACCTTC.

In its sample, this clonotype was seen many times. A clone one base away is much larger, so this may be a read error. This sequence joins TRBV7-2 and TRBJ2-4; tentative D call: TRBD2 (5 bases). The CDR3 runs to 14 residues. Per germline, CDR1 SGHTA and CDR2 FQGNSA. This chain's CDR3 is CASSPELAKNIKYF. For the CDR3, the DNA is TGTGCCAGCAGCCCCGAGCTAGCCAAAAACATTAAGTACTTC.

The chain couples TRBV12-3 or TRBV12-4 to TRBJ2-2, with unresolved D. The CDR3 is made up of 15 amino acids. Trimming cost V 0 bases and J 5 bases, with 10 bases left between them. CDR3 sequence: CASSLAGKGTGELFF. The CDR3 DNA reads TGTGCCAGCAGTTTAGCGGGGAAGGGTACCGGGGAGCTGTTTTTT.

This clonotype was seen repeatedly, ten times or more. The V gene is TRBV11-2, the J gene TRBJ2-7; D may be TRBD1 (6 bases). V was trimmed by 0 bases and J by 2 bases, leaving 20 bases between them. The CDR3 is made up of 18 amino acids. Germline V gene sequence: CDR1 SGHAT, CDR2 FQNNGV. CDR3 sequence reads: CASSLESRGGAGTYEQYF. The CDR3 nucleotides are TGTGCCAGCAGCTTAGAGAGCAGGGGTGGTGCAGGGACCTACGAGCAGTACTTC.

This clonotype was detected ten times or more. This rearrangement joins TRBV29-1 to TRBJ2-2, with 9 bases identical to TRBD1. The V and J ends lost 3 bases and 5 bases, in that order; junction bases with no gene match: 4. The CDR3 has 14 amino acids. Looked up from germline, CDR1 is SQVTM and CDR2 is ANQGSEA. The CDR3 region is CSVDKGQGTGELFF. Written as DNA, the CDR3 is TGCAGCGTTGATAAGGGACAGGGAACCGGGGAGCTGTTTTTT.

There are many counts of this clonotype. The chain has TRBV5-1 and TRBJ2-7; tentatively, D is TRBD2 (7 bases). From germline, CDR1 is SGHRS and CDR2 YFSETQ. This CDR3 contains 14 residues. Trimming took off 0 bases at V and 3 bases at J, with 10 bases between the two ends. The CDR3 spells CASSLEGDYYEQYF. The CDR3 bases are TGCGCCAGCAGCTTGGAGGGGGACTACTACGAGCAGTACTTC. Combining the CDR3 with reference TRBV5-1 and TRBJ2-7 gives the whole variable domain KAGVTQTPRYLIKTRGQQVTLSCSPISGHRSVSWYQQTPGQGLQFLFEYFSETQRNKGNFPGRFSGRQFSNSRSEMNVSTLELGDSALYLCASSLEGDYYEQYFGPGTRLTVT.

This clonotype was picked up many times. J is TRBJ2-2 and V is TRBV18; a possible D gene is TRBD1 (6 bases). The germline V gene has CDR1 KGHSH and CDR2 LQKENI. Trimming took 6 bases from V and 3 from J, leaving 17 bases between them. The CDR3 is made up of 16 amino acids. This CDR3 is CASSLTNRVYTGELFF. CDR3 bases: TGTGCCAGCTCGCTTACCAACAGGGTCTACACCGGGGAGCTGTTTTTT.

This clonotype showed up many times. The gene calls are TRBV15 and TRBJ2-5; D call uncertain. Germline CDR1 is LNHNV and CDR2 is YYDKDF (reference sequence). Trimming removed 2 bases at V and 2 bases at J, with 3 bases between. There are 12 residues in the CDR3. The CDR3 region has the DNA TGTGCCACCAGCAGATCTCAAGAGACCCAGTACTTC. Its translation: CATSRSQETQYF.

This clonotype was observed a handful of times. This chain uses TRBV19 with TRBJ1-5; 11 bases match TRBD1. Trimming at V came to 5 bases and at J to 6 bases, leaving 9 bases not matched to a gene. Germline V gene data show CDR1 as LNHDA and CDR2 as SQIVND (reference sequence). This CDR3 spans 16 amino acids. In nucleotides, the CDR3 is TGTGCCAGTAGTGCCCCCGGGACAGGGGGATCTCAGCCCCAGCATTTT. Its protein product is CASSAPGTGGSQPQHF.

This clonotype was detected many times. The chain uses TRBV7-8 and TRBJ1-6; weak D call: TRBD1 (5 bases). Germline-derived CDR1 and CDR2 are SGHVS and FQNEAQ. The CDR3 totals 13 residues. The CDR3 here is CGTDSSYNSPLHF. CDR3 DNA: TGTGGGACCGACAGCTCCTATAATTCACCCCTCCACTTT.

This clonotype was detected many times. V usage is TRBV4-2 and J usage is TRBJ2-5, with 7 bases fitting TRBD1. J was trimmed by 2 bases and V by 0 bases; bases with no gene match: 3. The length of the CDR3 is 15 residues. The V gene's germline CDR1 is LGHNA and CDR2 YNFKEQ. CDR3 sequence (DNA): TGTGCCAGCAGCCAAGATGGGACAGCACAAGAGACCCAGTACTTC. This encodes CASSQDGTAQETQYF.

This clonotype was observed many times. The chain employs TRBV7-9 and TRBJ2-5; no firm D call. The V gene's germline CDR1 is SEHNR and CDR2 FQNEAQ (reference sequence). There are 15 residues in the CDR3. V gave up 1 base and J gave up 5 bases, with 14 bases separating them. The CDR3 region has the DNA TGTGCCAGCAGCTTAGGGGCTGTGGGCCAGGAGACCCAGTACTTC. Translated: CASSLGAVGQETQYF.

There are a few counts of this clonotype. V usage is TRBV5-6 and J usage is TRBJ1-1; the D is unclear. Germline V gene data show CDR1 as SGHDT and CDR2 as YYEEEE. The germline V and J ends were trimmed by 1 base and 1 base, with 8 bases remaining between them. This CDR3 has 14 residues. The DNA for the CDR3 is TGTGCCAGCAGCTTGAGATCCTCGAACACTGAAGCTTTCTTT. As protein: CASSLRSSNTEAFF.

The chain is built from TRBV3-1 and TRBJ1-2; D is uncertain. CDR3 length: 16 amino acids. The V end lost 3 bases, the J end lost 2 bases, and 16 bases lay between the germline ends. Looked up from germline, CDR1 is LGHDT and CDR2 is YNNKEL (reference sequence). The CDR3 is CASSQTHLPQNYGYTF. DNA of the CDR3: TGTGCCAGCAGCCAGACCCATCTCCCGCAGAACTATGGCTACACCTTC. The full variable domain, completed using reference TRBV3-1 and TRBJ1-2, is DTAVSQTPKYLVTQMGNDKSIKCEQNLGHDTMYWYKQDSKKFLKIMFSYNNKELIINETVPNRFSPKSPDKAHLNLHINSLELGDSAVYFCASSQTHLPQNYGYTFGSGTRLTVV.

This clonotype was seen many times. Here the CDR3 reads CASSLALVPEAFF. CDR3 coding DNA: TGTGCCAGCAGTTTAGCGCTTGTCCCTGAAGCTTTCTTT. The V gene is TRBV12-3 or TRBV12-4, the J gene TRBJ1-1, with no clear D. Deletions cut 0 bases from V and 6 bases from J, with 8 bases between. CDR3 size: 13 residues.

This clonotype was seen ten or more times. The V call is TRBV11-2, the J call TRBJ2-5, with TRBD2 matching over 8 bases. The length of the CDR3 is 15 residues. Trimming removed 6 bases from V and 9 bases from J; junction bases left unmatched: 15. CDR1 is SGHAT and CDR2 is FQNNGV in the germline V gene. In DNA, the CDR3 is TGTGCCAGCAGGGCGGGGGGCCATTCCTCGGGGGCCCAGTACTTC. It codes for CASRAGGHSSGAQYF.

This clonotype was detected many times. V usage is TRBV24-1 and J usage is TRBJ1-6; D may be TRBD1 (6 bases). The ends were cut back, 3 bases at V and 9 bases at J, with 8 bases in the middle. CDR3 size: 13 residues. Germline-derived CDR1 and CDR2 are KGHDR and SFDVKD. The CDR3 region has the DNA TGTGCCACCAGTGATGTACAGGGTTCACCCCTCCACTTT. Translated, it gives CATSDVQGSPLHF.

V and J are TRBV11-2 and TRBJ1-5; possibly TRBD1 for D (6 bases). The CDR3 covers 17 residues. Between the trimmed V and J ends, which lost 4 bases and 0 bases, there was a span of 16 bases. Germline V gene lookup returns CDR1 SGHAT and CDR2 FQNNGV. The CDR3 here is CASSSRTDAYSNQPQHF. CDR3 bases: TGTGCCAGCAGCTCTAGGACAGACGCTTATAGCAATCAGCCCCAGCATTTT.

Concerning this clonotype itself: One end of the junction varies from germline; a read error may be responsible. V and J are TRBV28 and TRBJ2-4; 8 nucleotides line up with TRBD1. The germline V gene encodes CDR1 MDHEN and CDR2 SYDVKM. The CDR3 is 16 amino acids. This CDR3 reads CASRESGGVAKNIKYF. The DNA for the CDR3 is TGTGCCAGCAGGGAGTCAGGGGGCGTAGCCAAAAACATTAAGTACTTC.

This clonotype has only a few counts. The V and J genes are TRBV5-8 and TRBJ1-5; D remains ambiguous. CDR3 length: 12 residues. Trimming shortened V by 0 bases and J by 9 bases, and 7 bases separated the two germline ends. Germline values: CDR1 SGHTS, CDR2 YDEGEE. The CDR3 region has the DNA TGTGCCAGCAGCTTGGCCATTGGGCCCCAGCATTTT. It is translated as CASSLAIGPQHF.

At least ten counts were recorded for this clonotype. This chain connects TRBV6-1 to TRBJ1-2; 9 positions match TRBD1. The V segment lost 6 bases and the J segment 4 bases; nucleotides outside the gene matches: 6. The CDR3 runs to 14 residues. Germline V CDR1 and CDR2: MNHNS, SASEGT. CDR3 coding DNA: TGTGCCAGCAGCAACAGGGGGCAGGGCTATGGCTACACCTTC. This gives the protein CASSNRGQGYGYTF.

This rearrangement joins TRBV6-2 or TRBV6-3 to TRBJ1-5; D is unclear. Germline values: CDR1 MNHEY, CDR2 SVGEGT. The CDR3 is 14 residues long. V lost 2 bases to trimming and J lost 3 bases, with 8 bases between them. The CDR3 is CASSYGQFNQPQHF. CDR3 DNA: TGTGCCAGCAGTTACGGGCAGTTCAATCAGCCCCAGCATTTT.

This clonotype was detected ten times or more. This chain uses TRBV12-3 or TRBV12-4 with TRBJ1-5; D gene ambiguous. The CDR3 extends over 13 amino acids. V dropped 5 bases and J dropped 6 bases, with 11 bases sitting between them. The CDR3 nucleotides read TGTGCCAGCAGTACTGGGGTAGGTCAGCCCCAGCATTTT. Amino acid sequence: CASSTGVGQPQHF.

This clonotype was recorded many times. The CDR3 region has the DNA TGTGCCAGCAGCTTAGGAGGGGTGTGGGACTACACCTTC. It translates to CASSLGGVWDYTF. This chain joins TRBV7-8 and TRBJ1-2; D is perhaps TRBD1 (5 bases). Germline CDR1 reads SGHVS; CDR2 reads FQNEAQ. Deletions cut 1 base from V and 10 bases from J, with 13 bases between. This CDR3 has 13 residues.

This clonotype was seen repeatedly, ten times or more. V gene TRBV11-2 combines with J gene TRBJ2-2, with D possibly TRBD1 on 5 matching bases. The V end was cut by 2 bases, the J end by 8 bases, with 12 bases between. CDR1 is SGHAT, CDR2 FQNNGV, per germline. This CDR3 comprises 14 residues. Here the CDR3 DNA reads TGTGCCAGCAGCTTAAGGGGATGGGCAGGGGAGCTGTTTTTT. It codes for CASSLRGWAGELFF.

This clonotype was detected many times. The gene calls are TRBV11-3 and TRBJ1-6, with D unclear. The CDR3 length is 12 residues. V lost 0 bases and J 10 bases, leaving 4 bases between the germline ends. Germline loops: CDR1 SGHNT, CDR2 YENEEA. CDR3 coding DNA: TGTGCCAGCAGCTTAGATCACTCACCCCTCCACTTT. This translates into CASSLDHSPLHF. Drawing the rest from reference TRBV11-3 and TRBJ1-6, the complete variable domain is EAGVVQSPRYKIIEKKQPVAFWCNPISGHNTLYWYLQNLGQGPELLIRYENEEAVDDSQLPKDRFSAERLKGVDSTLKIQPAELGDSAVYLCASSLDHSPLHFGNGTRLTVT.

This clonotype was detected many times. V and J are TRBV2 and TRBJ1-5; unclear D gene. The V end lost 1 base, the J end lost 3 bases, and 10 bases lay between the germline ends. Germline V gives CDR1 SNHLY, CDR2 FYNNEI. CDR3 length equals 15 residues. The CDR3 sequence: CASSEGSFINQPQHF. As DNA, the CDR3 is TGTGCCAGCAGTGAAGGCAGCTTTATCAATCAGCCCCAGCATTTT.